This T cell receptor beta chain was sequenced during a study of blood T cell repertoires in COVID-19. V was pared by 5 bases and J by 5 bases, with 15 bases between. Germline CDR1 and CDR2: SGHTA and FQGNSA. This CDR3 spans 14 amino acids. Libraries were prepared by immunoSEQ multiplex PCR; TCRdb keeps only in-frame clonotypes and omits some of them. The sample holds approximately 280,000 clones, about 90% seen once. The sample comprised peripheral blood. The V call is TRBV7-2, the J call TRBJ1-1; a possible D gene is TRBD1 (6 bases). The TCR sequence derives from a woman aged 25 to 45 who had recovered from COVID-19. For the CDR3, the DNA is TGTGCCAGCAGCGTTCAGACAGGAGTGACTGAAGCTTTCTTT. Translated, it gives CASSVQTGVTEAFF.